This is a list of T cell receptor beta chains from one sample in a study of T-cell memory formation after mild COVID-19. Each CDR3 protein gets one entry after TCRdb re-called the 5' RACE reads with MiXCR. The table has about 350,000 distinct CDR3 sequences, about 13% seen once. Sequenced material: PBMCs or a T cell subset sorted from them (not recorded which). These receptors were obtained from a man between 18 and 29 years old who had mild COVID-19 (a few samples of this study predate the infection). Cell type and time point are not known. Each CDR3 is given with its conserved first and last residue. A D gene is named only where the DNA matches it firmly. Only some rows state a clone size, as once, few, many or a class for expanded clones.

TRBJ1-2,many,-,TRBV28,CASSPGPYGYTF,TGTGCCAGTAGTCCGGGGCCCTATGGCTACACCTTC
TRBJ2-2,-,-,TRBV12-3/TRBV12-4,CASSPGMTNTGELFF,TGTGCCAGCAGCCCGGGGATGACGAACACCGGGGAGCTGTTTTTT
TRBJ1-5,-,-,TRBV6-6,CASTEGRFNQPQHF,TGTGCCAGCACCGAGGGACGGTTCAATCAGCCCCAGCATTTT
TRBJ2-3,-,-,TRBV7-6,CASSSRASGYTQYF,TGTGCCAGCAGCTCCAGGGCTAGTGGTTATACGCAGTATTTT
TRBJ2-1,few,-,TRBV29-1,CSVESESPYNEQFF,TGCAGCGTTGAATCGGAAAGTCCCTACAATGAGCAGTTCTTC
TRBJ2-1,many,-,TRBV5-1,CASSLVMGEQFF,TGCGCCAGCAGCTTGGTGATGGGTGAGCAGTTCTTC
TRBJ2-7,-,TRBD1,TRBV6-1,CASRRTGGRGLYEQYF,TGTGCCAGCCGGAGGACAGGGGGCAGGGGGCTCTACGAGCAGTACTTC
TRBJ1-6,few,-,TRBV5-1,CASSLSFLLGSGNSPLHF,TGCGCCAGCAGCTTGTCCTTTCTTCTAGGCTCAGGGAATTCACCCCTCCACTTT
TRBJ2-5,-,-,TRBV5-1,CASSGRDRAGGETQYF,TGCGCCAGCAGCGGCCGGGACAGGGCGGGAGGAGAGACCCAGTACTTC
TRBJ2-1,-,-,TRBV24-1,CATSENRGGDYNEQFF,TGTGCCACCAGTGAAAACAGGGGAGGGGATTACAATGAGCAGTTCTTC
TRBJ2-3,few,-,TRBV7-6,CASRATGGPDTQYF,TGTGCCAGCAGAGCTACCGGGGGGCCAGATACGCAGTATTTT
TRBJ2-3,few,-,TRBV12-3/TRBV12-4,CASSLVDGWGDTQYF,TGTGCCAGCAGTTTAGTGGACGGGTGGGGAGATACGCAGTATTTT
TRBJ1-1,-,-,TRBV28,CASSRDPTRNTEAFF,TGTGCCAGCAGTAGGGACCCCACCCGGAACACTGAAGCTTTCTTT
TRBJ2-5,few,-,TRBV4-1,CASNHRGGGEETQYF,TGCGCCAGCAACCACAGGGGAGGGGGCGAGGAGACCCAGTACTTC
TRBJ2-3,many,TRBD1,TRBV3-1,CASSPRDRGHLDADTQYF,TGTGCCAGCAGCCCCCGGGACAGGGGGCATCTGGACGCAGATACGCAGTATTTT
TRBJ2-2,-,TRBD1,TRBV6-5,CASRTGWDTGELFF,TGTGCCAGCAGGACAGGGTGGGACACCGGGGAGCTGTTTTTT
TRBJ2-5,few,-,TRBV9,CASSARPGRPEETQYF,TGTGCCAGCAGCGCCCGGCCAGGACGCCCCGAGGAGACCCAGTACTTC
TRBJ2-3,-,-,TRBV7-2,CASSYPLTDTQYF,TGTGCCAGCAGCTACCCCCTCACAGATACGCAGTATTTT
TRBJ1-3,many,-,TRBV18,CASSPGPLINTIYF,TGTGCCAGCTCACCAGGTCCCCTTATAAACACCATATATTTT
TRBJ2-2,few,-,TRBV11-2,CASSPRTAGELFF,TGTGCCAGCAGCCCCAGGACGGCCGGGGAGCTGTTTTTT
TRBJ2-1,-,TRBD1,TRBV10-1,CASSDLLRQGFAYNEQFF,TGCGCCAGCAGTGACCTTCTAAGACAGGGATTTGCCTACAATGAGCAGTTCTTC
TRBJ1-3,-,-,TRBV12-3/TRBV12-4,CASSLPGEYDTIYF,TGTGCCAGCAGTTTACCAGGGGAGTATGACACCATATATTTT